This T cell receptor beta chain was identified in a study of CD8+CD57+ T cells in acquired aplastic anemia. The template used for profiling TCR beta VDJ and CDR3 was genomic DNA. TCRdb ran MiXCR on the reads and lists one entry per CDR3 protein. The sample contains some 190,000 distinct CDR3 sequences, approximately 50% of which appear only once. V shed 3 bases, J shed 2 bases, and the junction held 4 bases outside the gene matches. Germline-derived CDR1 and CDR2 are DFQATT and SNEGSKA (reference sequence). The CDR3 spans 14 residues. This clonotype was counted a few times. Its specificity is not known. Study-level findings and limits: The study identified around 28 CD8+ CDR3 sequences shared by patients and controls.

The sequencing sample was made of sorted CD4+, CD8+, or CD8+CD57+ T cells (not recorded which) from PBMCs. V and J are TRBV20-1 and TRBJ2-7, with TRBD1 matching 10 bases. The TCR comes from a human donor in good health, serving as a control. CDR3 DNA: TGCAGTGCTAGTGGGGGACAGGGGCCCTACGAGCAGTACTTC. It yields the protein CSASGGQGPYEQYF.